The rows below give T cell receptor beta chains drawn from one sample of a study of shared clonotypes between healthy human individuals. Data came from immunoSEQ multiplex PCR; TCRdb stores just in-frame clones and leaves some out. The repertoire holds some 2,000,000 clones, with roughly 94% as singletons. Sequenced sample: naive CD8+ T cells sorted from blood. Source of these receptors: a man younger than 35 in good health. Both conserved end residues are part of each CDR3. D genes are given only for firm matches. Where a row states a size, it is once, few, many or the class of an expanded clone; other rows omit it.

d_call,clone_size,j_call,v_call,cdr3_nt,cdr3_aa
.,.,TRBJ2-7,TRBV9,TGTGCCAGCAGCGTGGGGGACGGTACCTACGAGCAGTACTTC,CASSVGDGTYEQYF
.,.,TRBJ2-5,TRBV4-1,TGCGCCAGCAGCCAACAACTGGCGTGGAACCAAGAGACCCAGTACTTC,CASSQQLAWNQETQYF
.,.,TRBJ2-1,TRBV19,TGTGCCAGTAGTATCCCCCTGAAGCAGTTCTTC,CASSIPLKQFF
.,.,TRBJ1-5,TRBV6-5,TGTGCCAGCGCCAGTACAGGGATGGCCCAGCCCCAGCATTTT,CASASTGMAQPQHF
.,.,TRBJ2-3,TRBV11-3,TGTGCCAGCAGCTTAGGTTGGACAGATACGCAGTATTTT,CASSLGWTDTQYF
TRBD1,.,TRBJ1-4,TRBV2,TGTGCCAGCAGGAAGCCGGGACAGGGGGCCGGGGAAGAAAAACTGTTTTTT,CASRKPGQGAGEEKLFF
.,.,TRBJ1-1,TRBV7-9,TGTGCCAGCACACCCCCTCTGGTGGACGAAGCTTTCTTT,CASTPPLVDEAFF
.,.,TRBJ1-2,TRBV2,TGTGCCAGCAGTGAAGGCCACATAGGGGGCTACACCTTC,CASSEGHIGGYTF
.,.,TRBJ2-5,TRBV5-8,TGTGCCAGCAGTTTCCGGGCTAACCAAGAGACCCAGTACTTC,CASSFRANQETQYF
TRBD1,.,TRBJ2-1,TRBV28,TGTGCCAGCAGTTTTGGGACAGTGTACAATGAGCAGTTCTTC,CASSFGTVYNEQFF
.,.,TRBJ2-2,TRBV29-1,TGCAGCGTTCTGGGGGGTAGCACCGGGGAGCTGTTTTTT,CSVLGGSTGELFF
TRBD1,.,TRBJ2-1,TRBV5-6,TGTGCCAGCAGCTTTTCAACAGGGGACAATGAGCAGTTCTTC,CASSFSTGDNEQFF
.,once,TRBJ1-5,TRBV28,TGTGCCAGCAGTTCTTCCGTTACAGGTCCAGGAGAGCCCCAGCATTTT,CASSSSVTGPGEPQHF
.,.,TRBJ2-1,TRBV7-9,TGTGCCAGCAGCTCTGGGATTGGGGGCGATGAGCAGTTCTTC,CASSSGIGGDEQFF
TRBD1,.,TRBJ2-5,TRBV28,TGTGCCAGCACCTGGGGGACAGGGGGCAGGGAGACCCAGTACTTC,CASTWGTGGRETQYF
TRBD1,.,TRBJ1-5,TRBV4-2,TGTGCCAGCAGCCAAGATCTCGGGACAGGGCCCGAAGTCCCCAATCAGCCCCAGCATTTT,CASSQDLGTGPEVPNQPQHF
TRBD1,.,TRBJ2-7,TRBV28,TGTGCCAGCAGTTTATACCAGACAGGGGTGGACAACGAGCAGTACTTC,CASSLYQTGVDNEQYF
TRBD1,.,TRBJ2-7,TRBV29-1,TGCAGCGTTGAGGACAGGGAATCTTACGAGCAGTACTTC,CSVEDRESYEQYF
.,.,TRBJ2-3,TRBV7-5,TGTGCCAGAGAGAGAGGGGATACGCAGTATTTT,CARERGDTQYF
.,.,TRBJ2-1,TRBV11-1,TGTGCCAGCAGCATACAGCTAAGGGCTTCCTACAATGAGCAGTTCTTC,CASSIQLRASYNEQFF
.,.,TRBJ2-7,TRBV5-6,TGTGCCAGCAGCGCCTTATCTCCCGAGCAGTACTTC,CASSALSPEQYF
.,.,TRBJ2-7,TRBV18,TGTGCCAGCTCATCCTCGACGGCTACCTACGAGCAGTACTTC,CASSSSTATYEQYF
.,.,TRBJ1-4,TRBV5-6,TGTGCCAGCAGCTTGGTCGACCCTGCAACTAATGAAAAACTGTTTTTT,CASSLVDPATNEKLFF
.,.,TRBJ1-4,TRBV27,TGTGCCAGCAGTTCACACTCTGCGGCAGGGGCGAGTGAAAAACTGTTTTTT,CASSSHSAAGASEKLFF
TRBD1,few,TRBJ2-5,TRBV7-9,TGTGCCAGCAGCTTATCGGACAGGGAAGAGACCCAGTACTTC,CASSLSDREETQYF
TRBD2,.,TRBJ2-1,TRBV4-3,TGCGCCAGCAGCCACCAACTAGCGGGATTTGACAATGAGCAGTTCTTC,CASSHQLAGFDNEQFF
TRBD2,.,TRBJ2-3,TRBV9,TGTGCCAGCAGCGTAGTGACTAGCCCTACGCAGTATTTT,CASSVVTSPTQYF
TRBD1,.,TRBJ2-7,TRBV18,TGTGCCAGCTCAAATGGACAGGGAAGCTCCTACGAGCAGTACTTC,CASSNGQGSSYEQYF
.,.,TRBJ2-7,TRBV5-1,TGCGCCAGCAGCGAGATACTAGAAGCAGGCTACGAGCAGTACTTC,CASSEILEAGYEQYF
.,.,TRBJ1-2,TRBV28,TGTGCCAGCAGTTTACCTATGGGGGCTGGCTACACCTTC,CASSLPMGAGYTF
.,.,TRBJ1-2,TRBV5-6,TGTGCCAGCAGCTTGGCCGCAGGGTCGGTGGATGGCTACACCTTC,CASSLAAGSVDGYTF
TRBD1,once,TRBJ1-2,TRBV27,TGTGCCAGCAGTTTATCCCCCCCAGGGGGCGAGGAGAATGGCTACACCTTC,CASSLSPPGGEENGYTF
.,.,TRBJ2-3,TRBV11-2,TGTGCCAGCAGCTTAGTTCCTCAGGGAGGGGGAGATACGCAGTATTTT,CASSLVPQGGGDTQYF
.,.,TRBJ2-7,TRBV27,TGTGCCAGCAGTTTAAACCCCCTCTTCTACGAGCAGTACTTC,CASSLNPLFYEQYF
TRBD1,.,TRBJ2-7,TRBV27,TGTGCCAGCAAGCCGGGACAGGGCATCTCCTACGAGCAGTACTTC,CASKPGQGISYEQYF
.,.,TRBJ2-7,TRBV7-9,TGTGCCAGCAGCTTAGAAGGACTGAATTACGAGCAGTACTTC,CASSLEGLNYEQYF